The present entry profiles one TCR beta chain with its context. Its binding antigen is unknown. Qualities for individual bases were not recorded, and no much larger clone is one base off. This sample is part of a study of cytomegalovirus exposure and HLA in healthy donors (dated by TCRdb to 2015 to 2018). About the study as a whole: In an earlier analysis of roughly 500 of the donors, 250 to 300 Gb of sequence data and 117 million unique TCR beta sequences from roughly 200 million T cells were reported. About 330 gigabases of sequencing data and approximately 91 million unique TCR sequences made up an early release that covered approximately 620 HLA-typed donors. Among the roughly 380 genotyped donors, more than 70% belonged to the genetic ancestry cluster associated with self-reported Caucasian donors. The study was designed to test whether signatures of past pathogen exposure could be identified by cataloging public T cell receptors. Using immunosequencing, the study profiled T cell repertoires from around 670 subjects and related those repertoires to cytomegalovirus serostatus. Besides the first cohort of roughly 640 subjects, a separate validation cohort made up of about 120 different subjects was used. The study combined high-throughput TCR immunosequencing, statistical association of individual TCRs with disease status, and machine learning to predict cytomegalovirus infection status. A later analysis re-examined previously published TCR beta repertoires from more than 600 donors and added high-resolution HLA genotyping to investigate patterns of TCR occurrence. Rather than using new phenotypic data, the later analysis identified candidate immune exposures from TCR beta sequences and from how often those sequences occurred across donors. To decide whether each TCR beta V gene segment behaved as functional or pseudogenic, an earlier analysis of several hundred of the donors relied on high-throughput TCR beta sequencing. Donor age, sex, ethnicity and CMV serostatus were collected together with the repertoire data. In a later genetic analysis, genome-wide SNP genotypes for about three fifths of the 666 donors were used, and that subset was treated as a discovery cohort. All discovery cohort repertoires had been generated using a single sequencing platform. Both class I and class II loci were covered by HLA typing, at four-digit resolution. The number of typed donors differed by locus: about 629-630 for A, B, C, DRB1 and DQB1; some 500 for DQA1; roughly 600 for DPA1; and some 430 for DPB1. Several DR-DQ haplotypes were treated as single units for association and clustering because of strong linkage in the cohort. On average, around 230,000 unique TCR beta nucleotide sequences were sequenced per donor among 398 genotyped donors of the cohort, with roughly 18% of those sequences being non-productive. Overall results and qualifications from the work: Cytomegalovirus status was reported to be diagnosed by the classifier with high specificity and sensitivity in both the original and validation cohorts. Some IMGT-functional V segments, including TRBV6-2 and TRBV6-3, could not be distinguished by the 87-base-pair reads and were therefore excluded. An earlier analysis of around 540 of the donors showed that most TCR beta V segments appeared in productive rearrangements either about 87% or about 30% of the time, which broadly matched IMGT annotations. A later genetic analysis associated a missense DCLRE1C variant with V-gene and J-gene trimming of TCR beta chains, and an independent cohort replicated the association. Across donors, most TCR sequences were observed very rarely, whereas some public TCRs were present in many individuals. A group of highly shared sequence variants was considered likely to be a technical artifact of the sequencing pipeline. The presence/absence analyses assumed that sequencing depth was roughly uniform across donors, and that assumption may not be true. CMV serostatus was the only immune exposure information available for the cohort. In a later analysis, HLA-associated TCR beta chains showed more clonal expansion and lower generation probabilities than non-associated chains that were equally common. Correlated functional status among segregating V segments might reflect linkage disequilibrium, but an unknown experimental factor could not be ruled out. In a later analysis, the rate of TCR association differed among HLA loci, with DRB1 alleles having the most associated TCRs and HLA-C alleles having the fewest. It was suggested by the authors that the approach could potentially be generalized to other disease states and immunological phenotypes. According to a later analysis, parvovirus B19, influenza, CMV and Epstein-Barr virus appeared linked to several top co-occurrence clusters. A further reported finding was that TCR beta sequences accurately predicted the HLA-A and HLA-B alleles for most subjects in the first cohort. A total of around 150 TCR beta chains were listed by the study as associated with cytomegalovirus. Because HLA typing was missing for some donors at each locus, association tests included only the typed subset. When HLA alleles, especially DR and DQ, strongly co-occurred, attributing TCR associations to individual alleles was difficult. In a later genetic analysis, fewer N-insertions in productive TCRs were reported among donors in an Asian-associated ancestry cluster than the roughly 700-donor mean. The earlier analysis of approximately 560 of the donors excluded approximately 17 rarely observed V segments, including chromosome 9 orphons, because counts were too low. Only TCR beta chains were sequenced in this cohort, and the absence of alpha or paired-chain data limited detectable features. In vitro tests confirmed that three of the cytomegalovirus-associated TCR beta chains recognize cytomegalovirus antigens. A later analysis found that most CMV-associated TCR beta chains appeared HLA-restricted, with HLA associations seemingly driven largely by CMV exposure. A later analysis associated about 17,000 TCR beta sequences with specific HLA alleles at a false discovery rate of 0.05.

From a lookup of the germline V gene (reference sequence), CDR1 and CDR2 are SEHNR and FQNEAQ. Compared with germline, V lacks 3 bases and J lacks 2 bases; bases without a gene match: 10. The CDR3 spans 16 residues, from the cysteine through the phenylalanine. The retained sequence is limited to the CDR3, 48 bases, with the frame set at the first base. Libraries were prepared through the immunoSEQ multiplex PCR assay. For the multiplex PCR, a mixture combining 60 forward primers for TCR Vbeta segments and 13 reverse primers for TCR Jbeta segments was used. A multiplex PCR assay on genomic DNA amplified the CDR3 region of rearranged TCR beta genes. Amplified TCR beta libraries were sequenced as 87-base-pair reads on the Illumina HiSeq System. The source study handled its data this way. In a later analysis, tens of millions of unique TCR beta chains were counted across the 500 to 850 repertoires, and around 10 million of these chains were shared by at least two donors. Raw reads were error-corrected and collapsed into unique sequences by a nearest-neighbor algorithm in which closely related sequences were merged to remove PCR and sequencing errors. V, D and J gene segments were assigned by aligning CDR3 sequences to IMGT reference sequences. For a sequence to be retained, a match of at least six nucleotides to both a V gene segment and a J gene segment was required. Rearrangements were classified as productive when the CDR3 lacked stop codons and remained in frame with V and J, and all other rearrangements were classified as non-productive. Following IMGT convention, CDR3 was defined as the stretch from the second conserved V-encoded cysteine up to the conserved J-encoded phenylalanine. The earlier analysis of about 590 of the donors excluded sequences that lacked an unambiguous match to a single V gene segment. In an earlier analysis of several hundred of the donors, a V segment was called functional when productive rearrangements were above 56.7%, and segregating when the standard deviation between donors exceeded 5%. A statistical classification framework was built to diagnose cytomegalovirus status from the catalog of TCR beta chain sequences. In a later analysis, V and J genes were assigned by comparing TCR nucleotide sequences against IMGT/GENE-DB human TR gene sequences. The TCRdist pipeline was used in a later analysis to assign CDR3 sequences and most-parsimonious VDJ recombination scenarios. In a later analysis, each TCR beta chain was defined by its CDR3 amino acid sequence together with its V-gene family, and reads lacking a unique V-gene family were excluded. A later analysis removed 500 to 600 highly shared, low-generation-probability nucleotide sequences to deal with suspected cross-contamination and a sequencing artifact. For each public chain, a later analysis derived a clonal expansion index from normalized ranks of inferred template counts within each repertoire. In a later analysis, generation probabilities were computed using a VDJ recombination model fitted to out-of-frame rearrangements, and the results were checked against IGoR. In a later analysis, TCR-TCR, TCR-HLA and TCR-CMV co-occurrence was scored with hypergeometric tests, and a repertoire-size bias correction was applied to TCR pairs. False discovery rates were estimated in a later analysis by permuting HLA or CMV assignments 20 times. In a later analysis, co-occurring TCRs were grouped with DBSCAN, and TCRdist sequence similarity was added when clustering was performed within HLA-allele-positive subsets. Repertoires with fewer than 30,000 or more than 120,000 public chains, plus five repertoires with anomalous nucleotide sharing, were excluded from co-occurrence clustering. Held by TCRdb, this immuneACCESS table contains in-frame sequences only and omits some clones. Under half of the omission traces to an unresolved V gene where checked; the cause of the rest is unknown. V, J and clone size are taken as reported in that table, and D and trimming were inferred from the DNA itself. The sample records approximately 120,000 clones, roughly 78% of which are singletons. Approximately 3.8% of the sample belongs to the ten largest clones.

The cohort comprised some 680 healthy bone marrow donors. At the time of sampling, all cohort members were nominally healthy, though unrecorded immune exposures were likely present. The donor was CMV seronegative and belonged to the group of 352 seronegative cohort members. A peripheral blood sample was provided by each donor, and peripheral blood mononuclear cells were used for TCR beta sequencing. The Qiagen DNeasy Blood Extraction Kit was used to extract genomic DNA from the blood cell samples. The sequenced material came from PBMCs. Recombination connected TRBV7-9 to TRBJ2-7, with 7 junctional bases fitting TRBD1. The source is a man aged 30-40 years in good health and CMV-seronegative. The DNA reads TGTGCCAGCAGCTTCAACAGGGGAAACCCTACCTACGAGCAGTACTTC. Translated, this gives CASSFNRGNPTYEQYF.